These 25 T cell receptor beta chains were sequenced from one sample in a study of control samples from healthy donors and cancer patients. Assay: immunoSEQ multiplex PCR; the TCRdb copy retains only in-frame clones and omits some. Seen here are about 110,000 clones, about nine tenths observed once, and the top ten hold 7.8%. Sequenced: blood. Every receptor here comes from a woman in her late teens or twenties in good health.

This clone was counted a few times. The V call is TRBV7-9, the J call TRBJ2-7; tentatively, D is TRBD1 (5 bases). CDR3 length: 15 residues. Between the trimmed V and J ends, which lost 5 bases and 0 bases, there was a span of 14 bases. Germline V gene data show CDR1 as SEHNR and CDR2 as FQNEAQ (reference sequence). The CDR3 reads CASSASWGSSYEQYF. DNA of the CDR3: TGTGCCAGCAGCGCCAGCTGGGGCAGCTCCTACGAGCAGTACTTC. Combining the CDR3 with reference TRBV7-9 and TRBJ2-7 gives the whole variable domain DTGVSQNPRHKITKRGQNVTFRCDPISEHNRLYWYRQTLGQGPEFLTYFQNEAQLEKSRLLSDRFSAERPKGSFSTLEIQRTEQGDSAMYLCASSASWGSSYEQYFGPGTRLTVT.

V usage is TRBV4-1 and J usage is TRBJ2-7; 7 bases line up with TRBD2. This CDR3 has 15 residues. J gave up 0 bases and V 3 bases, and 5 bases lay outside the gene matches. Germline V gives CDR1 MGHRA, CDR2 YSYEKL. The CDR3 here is CASSHLLANSYEQYF. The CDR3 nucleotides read TGCGCCAGCAGCCACCTACTAGCGAACTCCTACGAGCAGTACTTC.

In DNA form, the CDR3 reads TGTGCCAGCAGCCAAGCGGGACAGGAGGATACGCAGTATTTT. It specifies CASSQAGQEDTQYF. The chain links TRBV7-8 to TRBJ2-3, with D tentatively TRBD1 (8 bases). Germline lookup yields CDR1 SGHVS and CDR2 FQNEAQ. This CDR3 spans 14 amino acids. V lost 5 bases, J lost 6 bases, and 15 bases lay in between.

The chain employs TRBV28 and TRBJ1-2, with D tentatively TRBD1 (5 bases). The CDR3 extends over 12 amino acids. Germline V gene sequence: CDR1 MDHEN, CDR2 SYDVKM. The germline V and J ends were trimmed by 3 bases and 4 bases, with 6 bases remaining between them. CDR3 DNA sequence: TGTGCCAGCAGTTTCGACAGCTATGGCTACACCTTC. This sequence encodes CASSFDSYGYTF.

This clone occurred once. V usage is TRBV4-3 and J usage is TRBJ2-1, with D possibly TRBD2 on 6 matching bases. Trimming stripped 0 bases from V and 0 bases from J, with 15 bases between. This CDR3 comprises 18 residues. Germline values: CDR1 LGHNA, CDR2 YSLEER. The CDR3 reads CASSQELGGMSSYNEQFF. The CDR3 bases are TGCGCCAGCAGCCAAGAGTTAGGCGGGATGAGCTCCTACAATGAGCAGTTCTTC.

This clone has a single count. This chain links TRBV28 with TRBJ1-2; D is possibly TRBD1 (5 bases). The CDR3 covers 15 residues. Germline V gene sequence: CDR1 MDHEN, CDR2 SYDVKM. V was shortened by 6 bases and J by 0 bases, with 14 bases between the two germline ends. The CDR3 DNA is TGTGCCAGCAGAGGATGGGGGGGAGCTAACTATGGCTACACCTTC. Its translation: CASRGWGGANYGYTF.

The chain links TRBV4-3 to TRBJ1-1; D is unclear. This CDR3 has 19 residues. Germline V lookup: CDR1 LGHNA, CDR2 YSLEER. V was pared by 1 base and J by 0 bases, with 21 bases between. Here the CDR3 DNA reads TGCGCCAGCAGCCAAGCTTATCGTCACGGGTTCTTGCTGAACACTGAAGCTTTCTTT. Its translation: CASSQAYRHGFLLNTEAFF.

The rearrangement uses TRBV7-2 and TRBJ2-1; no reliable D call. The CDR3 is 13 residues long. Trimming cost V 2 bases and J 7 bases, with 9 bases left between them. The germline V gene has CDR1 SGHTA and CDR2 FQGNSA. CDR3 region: CASSLNSANEQFF. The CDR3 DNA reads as TGTGCCAGCAGCTTAAACTCCGCGAATGAGCAGTTCTTC.

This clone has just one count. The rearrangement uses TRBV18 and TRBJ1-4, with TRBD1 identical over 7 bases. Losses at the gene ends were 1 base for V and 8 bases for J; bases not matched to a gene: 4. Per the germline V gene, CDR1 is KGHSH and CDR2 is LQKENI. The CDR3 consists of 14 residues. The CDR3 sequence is CASSPRQGNEKLFF. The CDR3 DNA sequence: TGTGCCAGCTCACCACGACAGGGAAACGAAAAACTGTTTTTT.

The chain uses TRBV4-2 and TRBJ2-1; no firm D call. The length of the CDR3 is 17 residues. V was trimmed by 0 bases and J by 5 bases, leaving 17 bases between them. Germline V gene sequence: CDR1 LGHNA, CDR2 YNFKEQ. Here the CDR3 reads CASSQEPDHPSHNEQFF. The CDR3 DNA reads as TGTGCCAGCAGCCAAGAACCGGACCACCCATCACACAATGAGCAGTTCTTC.

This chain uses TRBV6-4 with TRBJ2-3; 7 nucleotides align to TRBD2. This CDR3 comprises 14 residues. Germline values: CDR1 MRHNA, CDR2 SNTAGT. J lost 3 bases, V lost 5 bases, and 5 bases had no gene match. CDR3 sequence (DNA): TGTGCCAGCAGTAAGGGAGGGCGGACAGATACGCAGTATTTT. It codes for CASSKGGRTDTQYF.

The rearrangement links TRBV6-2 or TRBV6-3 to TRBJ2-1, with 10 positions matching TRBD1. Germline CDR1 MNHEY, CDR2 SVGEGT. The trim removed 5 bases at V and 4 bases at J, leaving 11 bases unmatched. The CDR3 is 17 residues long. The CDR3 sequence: CASSTDSGQGRYNEQFF. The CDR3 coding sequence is TGTGCCAGCAGTACGGATTCGGGACAGGGGCGTTACAATGAGCAGTTCTTC.

CDR3 sequence (DNA): TGTGCCACCAGCAGAGATCTGGGTTACGAGCAGTACTTC. Translation gives CATSRDLGYEQYF. The rearrangement links TRBV15 to TRBJ2-7; D is uncertain. V lost 0 bases, J lost 4 bases, and 7 bases lay in between. The germline V gene encodes CDR1 LNHNV and CDR2 YYDKDF (reference sequence). The CDR3 spans 13 residues.

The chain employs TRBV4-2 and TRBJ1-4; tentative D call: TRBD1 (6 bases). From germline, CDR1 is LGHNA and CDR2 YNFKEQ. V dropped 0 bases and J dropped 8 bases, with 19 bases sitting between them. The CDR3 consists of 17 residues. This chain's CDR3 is CASSQDLGAGDGEKLFF. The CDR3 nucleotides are TGTGCCAGCAGCCAAGATCTAGGAGCAGGGGATGGGGAAAAACTGTTTTTT.

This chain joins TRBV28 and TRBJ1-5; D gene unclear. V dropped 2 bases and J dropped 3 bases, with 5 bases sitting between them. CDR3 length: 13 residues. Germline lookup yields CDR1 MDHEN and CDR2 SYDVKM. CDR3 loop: CASSLANNQPQHF. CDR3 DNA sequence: TGTGCCAGCAGTTTAGCGAACAATCAGCCCCAGCATTTT.

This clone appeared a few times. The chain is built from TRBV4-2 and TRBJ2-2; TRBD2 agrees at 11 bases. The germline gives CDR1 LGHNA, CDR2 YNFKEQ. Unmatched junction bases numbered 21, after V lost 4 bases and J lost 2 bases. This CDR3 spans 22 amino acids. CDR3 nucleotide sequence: TGTGCCAGCAGCCGCCTACCGCGATTTAGCGGGAGGGCCTTGGGTAACACCGGGGAGCTGTTTTTT. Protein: CASSRLPRFSGRALGNTGELFF.

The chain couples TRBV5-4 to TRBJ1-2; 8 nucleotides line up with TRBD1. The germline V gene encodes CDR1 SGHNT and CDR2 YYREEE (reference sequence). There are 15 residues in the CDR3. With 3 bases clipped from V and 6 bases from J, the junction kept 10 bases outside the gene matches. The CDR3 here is CASSSGQGPLNGYTF. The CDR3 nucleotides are TGTGCCAGCAGCTCCGGACAGGGCCCCCTCAATGGCTACACCTTC.

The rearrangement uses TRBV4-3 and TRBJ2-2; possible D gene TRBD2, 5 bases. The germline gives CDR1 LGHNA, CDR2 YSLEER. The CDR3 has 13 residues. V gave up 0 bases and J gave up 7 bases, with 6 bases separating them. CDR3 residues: CASSQDGDGELFF. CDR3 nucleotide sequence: TGCGCCAGCAGCCAAGACGGGGACGGGGAGCTGTTTTTT.

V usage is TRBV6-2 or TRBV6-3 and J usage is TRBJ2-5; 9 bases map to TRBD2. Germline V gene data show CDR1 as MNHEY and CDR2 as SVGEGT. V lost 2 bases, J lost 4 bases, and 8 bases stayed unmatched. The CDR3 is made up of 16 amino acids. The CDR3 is CASSYGLAGMRETQYF. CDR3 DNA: TGTGCCAGCAGTTACGGGCTAGCGGGAATGAGAGAGACCCAGTACTTC.

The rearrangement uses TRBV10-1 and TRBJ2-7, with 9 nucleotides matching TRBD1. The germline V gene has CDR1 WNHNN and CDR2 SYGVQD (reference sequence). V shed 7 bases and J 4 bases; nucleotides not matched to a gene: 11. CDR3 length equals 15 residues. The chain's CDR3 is CASTKARDRDYEQYF. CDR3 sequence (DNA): TGCGCCAGCACAAAAGCCCGGGACAGGGATTACGAGCAGTACTTC.

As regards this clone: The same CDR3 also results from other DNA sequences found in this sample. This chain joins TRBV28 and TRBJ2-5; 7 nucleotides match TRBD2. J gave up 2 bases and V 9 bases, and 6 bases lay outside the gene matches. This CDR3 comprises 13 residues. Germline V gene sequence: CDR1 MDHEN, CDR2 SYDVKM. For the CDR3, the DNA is TGTGCCAGTAGGTGGGGGGGTCAAGAGACCCAGTACTTC. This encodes CASRWGGQETQYF.

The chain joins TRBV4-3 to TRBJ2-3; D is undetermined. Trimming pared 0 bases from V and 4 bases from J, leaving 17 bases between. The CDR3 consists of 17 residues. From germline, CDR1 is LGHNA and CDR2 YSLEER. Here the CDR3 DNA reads TGCGCCAGCAGCCAAGATCGGGTCATCCTCCACCCAGATACGCAGTATTTT. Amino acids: CASSQDRVILHPDTQYF.

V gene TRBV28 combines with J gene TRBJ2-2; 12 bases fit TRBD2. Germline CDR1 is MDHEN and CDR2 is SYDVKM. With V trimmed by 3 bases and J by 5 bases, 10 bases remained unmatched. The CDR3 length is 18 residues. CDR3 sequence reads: CASSLLAGGSGVTGELFF. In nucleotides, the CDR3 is TGTGCCAGCAGTTTGCTAGCGGGAGGGAGTGGCGTTACCGGGGAGCTGTTTTTT.

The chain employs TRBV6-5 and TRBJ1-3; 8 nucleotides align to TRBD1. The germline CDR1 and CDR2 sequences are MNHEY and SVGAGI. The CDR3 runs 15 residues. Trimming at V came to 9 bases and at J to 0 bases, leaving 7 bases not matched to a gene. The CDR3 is CASQLGTGSGNTIYF. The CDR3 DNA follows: TGTGCCAGTCAGCTCGGGACAGGCTCTGGAAACACCATATATTTT.

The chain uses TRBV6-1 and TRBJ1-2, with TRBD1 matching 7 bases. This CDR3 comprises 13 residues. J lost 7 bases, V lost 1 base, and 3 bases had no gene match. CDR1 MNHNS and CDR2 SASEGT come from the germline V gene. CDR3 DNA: TGTGCCAGCAGTGAAGTCAACAGGGGTGGCTACACCTTC. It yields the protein CASSEVNRGGYTF.